This TCR beta chain originates from a study of T cells in Graves' hyperthyroidism and ophthalmopathy. Findings and limits, study-wide: By a 13 V-J model, ophthalmopathy was set apart from stable hyperthyroidism. For ophthalmopathy, model prediction preceded onset by a median about 6 months.

Ophthalmopathy patients had moderate-to-severe active disease, CAS ≥3, NOSPECS ≥4, and disease duration under 3 months. V shed 0 bases and J shed 7 bases, with 12 bases lying between them. Per germline, CDR1 MGHRA and CDR2 YSYEKL. The length of the CDR3 is 15 residues. On this clonotype itself: Its antigen is not known.

The TCR beta CDR3 regions underwent amplification using RNA transcripts as the source. The TCR CDR3 was amplified in a first-round RT-PCR using the HTBI primer set. A single record per CDR3 protein comes from TCRdb applying MiXCR to the multiplex PCR reads. The table has 330,000 or so distinct CDR3 sequences, roughly 19% seen once; the top ten hold under 40%. The sequenced sample was blood. This receptor was taken from a man aged 50-60 years with Graves' ophthalmopathy. The genes are TRBV4-1 and TRBJ1-4; D gene uncertain. The CDR3 region is CASSQDRGLREKLFF. The CDR3 coding sequence is TGCGCCAGCAGCCAAGATAGAGGGCTTCGTGAAAAACTGTTTTTT.